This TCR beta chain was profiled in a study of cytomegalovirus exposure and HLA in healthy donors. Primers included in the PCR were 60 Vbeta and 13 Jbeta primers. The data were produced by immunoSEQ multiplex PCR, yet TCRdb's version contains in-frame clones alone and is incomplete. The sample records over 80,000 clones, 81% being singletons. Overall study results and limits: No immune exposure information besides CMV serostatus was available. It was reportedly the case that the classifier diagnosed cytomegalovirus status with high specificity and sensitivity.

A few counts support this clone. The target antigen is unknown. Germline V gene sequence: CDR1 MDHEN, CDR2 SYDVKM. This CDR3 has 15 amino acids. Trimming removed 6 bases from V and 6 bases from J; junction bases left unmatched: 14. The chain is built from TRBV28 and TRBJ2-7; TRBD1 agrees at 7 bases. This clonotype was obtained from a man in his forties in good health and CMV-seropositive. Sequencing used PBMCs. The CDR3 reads CASRLGTALPLEQYF. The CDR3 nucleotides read TGTGCCAGCAGGCTCGGGACAGCCCTCCCCCTCGAGCAGTACTTC.